This TCR beta chain was documented in a study of CD8 T cells in ankylosing spondylitis. Study-level points and caveats: Earlier literature documents some of the motif variants in reactive arthritis synovial fluid and blood. It appeared that ankylosing spondylitis blood was characterized by a TCR beta motif of roughly 8 highly homologous variants. Peripheral blood samples showed relatively rare disease-linked clones, and these clones were CD8+. There was reportedly significant enrichment of clones that were disease-linked in matched ankylosing spondylitis synovial fluid.

CDR1 and CDR2 (germline): DFQATT, SNEGSKA (reference sequence). This CDR3 spans 15 amino acids. Trimming removed 1 base from V and 5 bases from J; junction bases left unmatched: 9. Comment on this clonotype: Its specificity is not known.

It was by quantitative 5'-RACE with molecular barcodes that TCR beta libraries were made. TCRdb called the 5' RACE reads again in MiXCR, with one record for every CDR3 protein. The table has hundreds of thousands of distinct CDR3 sequences, roughly 18% seen once. The sequence derives from a male donor with ankylosing spondylitis. The chain links TRBV20-1 to TRBJ1-1, with 8 nucleotides matching TRBD1. Sequencing used blood, either unsorted or a sorted T cell fraction (not recorded which). CDR3 DNA sequence: TGCAGTGCTAGAGGGGCCACAGGGGGTTTGACTGAAGCTTTCTTT. Translated, it gives CSARGATGGLTEAFF.